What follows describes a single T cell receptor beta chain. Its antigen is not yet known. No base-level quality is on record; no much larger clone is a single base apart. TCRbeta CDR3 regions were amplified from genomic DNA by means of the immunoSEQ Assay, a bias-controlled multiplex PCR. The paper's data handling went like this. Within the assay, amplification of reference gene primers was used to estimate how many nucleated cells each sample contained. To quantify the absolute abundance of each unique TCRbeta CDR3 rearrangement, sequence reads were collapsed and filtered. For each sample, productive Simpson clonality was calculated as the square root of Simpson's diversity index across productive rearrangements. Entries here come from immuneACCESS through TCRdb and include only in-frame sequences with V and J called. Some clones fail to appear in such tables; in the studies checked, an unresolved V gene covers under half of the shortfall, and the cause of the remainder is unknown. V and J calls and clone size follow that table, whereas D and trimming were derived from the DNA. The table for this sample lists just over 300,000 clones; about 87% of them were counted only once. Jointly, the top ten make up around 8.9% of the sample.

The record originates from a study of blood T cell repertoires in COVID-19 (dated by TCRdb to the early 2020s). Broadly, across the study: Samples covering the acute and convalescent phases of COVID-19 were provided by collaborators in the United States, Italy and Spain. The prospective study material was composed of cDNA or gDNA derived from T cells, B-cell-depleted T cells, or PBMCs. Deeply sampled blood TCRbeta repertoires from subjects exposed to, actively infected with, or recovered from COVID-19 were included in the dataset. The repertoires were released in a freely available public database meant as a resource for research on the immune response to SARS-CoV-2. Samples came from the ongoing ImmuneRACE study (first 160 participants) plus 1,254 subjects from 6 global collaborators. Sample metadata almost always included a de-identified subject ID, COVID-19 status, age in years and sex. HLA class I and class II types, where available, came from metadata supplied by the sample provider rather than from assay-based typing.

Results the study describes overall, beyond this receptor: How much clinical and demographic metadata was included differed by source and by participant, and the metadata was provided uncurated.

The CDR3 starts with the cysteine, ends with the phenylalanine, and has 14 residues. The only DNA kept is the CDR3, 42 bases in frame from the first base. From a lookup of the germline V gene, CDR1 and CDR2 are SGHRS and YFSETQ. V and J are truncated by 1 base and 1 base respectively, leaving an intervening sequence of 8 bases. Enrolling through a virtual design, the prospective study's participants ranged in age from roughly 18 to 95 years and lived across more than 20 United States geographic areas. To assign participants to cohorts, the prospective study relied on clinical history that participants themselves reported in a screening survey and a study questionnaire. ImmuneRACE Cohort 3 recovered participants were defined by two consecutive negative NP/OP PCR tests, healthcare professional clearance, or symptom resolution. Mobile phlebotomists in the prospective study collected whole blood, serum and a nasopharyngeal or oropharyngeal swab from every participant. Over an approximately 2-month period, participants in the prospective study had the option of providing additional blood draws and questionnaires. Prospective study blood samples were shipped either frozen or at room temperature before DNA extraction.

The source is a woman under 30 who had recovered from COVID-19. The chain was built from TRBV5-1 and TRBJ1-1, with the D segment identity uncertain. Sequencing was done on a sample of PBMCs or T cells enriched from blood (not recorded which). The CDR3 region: CASSLRVGNTEAFF. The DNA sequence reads TGCGCCAGCAGCTTGAGAGTTGGGAACACTGAAGCTTTCTTT.